This TCR beta chain was profiled in a study of immune evolution from preneoplasia to lung adenocarcinoma (dated by TCRdb to the early 2020s). About the study as a whole: No AAH lesions showed HLA loss of heterozygosity, compared with roughly 7% of AIS, approximately 15% of MIA and approximately 30% of ADC lesions. The TCR sequencing data were obtained from about 47 patients. Sample size was based on specimen availability rather than a prior power calculation. The study used immune gene expression, TCR sequencing and multiplex immunofluorescence to profile the immune contexture of lung adenocarcinoma precursors and invasive adenocarcinoma. The immune data were combined with whole exome sequencing and methylation data from the same cohort of nodules. It was reported in the study that 100 to 110 samples were used for TCR sequencing. Resected precursor lesions (AAH, AIS, MIA) and invasive adenocarcinomas were each compared against paired morphologically normal lung tissue. The overall cohort comprised 40 to 55 patients with pulmonary nodules who underwent surgical resection. POLYSOLVER was used to infer class I HLA alleles from exome data, and LOHHLA was used to detect allele-specific HLA loss.

Patients underwent resection in Japan or China between about 2013 and 2018. Two lung cancer pathologists independently confirmed the histologic diagnosis of each case on H&E slides. To enrich premalignant or tumor cells for nucleic acid extraction, macro-dissection was performed after pathologic assessment. The AllPrep DNA/RNA FFPE Kit was used to isolate DNA from FFPE tissue. Study-wide findings and limitations: The highest top T cell clone frequencies were observed in normal lung, and a progressive decrease in top T cell clone frequencies appeared to occur from AAH through AIS, MIA and invasive adenocarcinoma. All patients were from Japan and China, so applicability to Western populations was uncertain. The findings were based on association rather than direct causation, and larger cohorts with long-term follow-up and longitudinal biopsies were deemed needed. Normal lung showed the highest clonality, whereas later-stage lesions appeared to have higher T cell density and diversity but lower clonality. The highest T cell clonality was observed in KRAS-mutant nodules compared with EGFR-mutant or double wild-type lesions.

Points on this clone: No antigen is known for it. Per-base qualities were not stored, and no clone one base away is much larger.

Using the immunoSEQ hsTCRbeta Kit, TCR beta CDR3 regions were sequenced from DNA. In the paper's pipeline: TCR sequencing data were analysed with the ImmunoSEQ Analyzer. T cell clonality was defined as 1 minus Pielou's evenness, calculated on productive rearrangements. T cell diversity was measured with the inverse Simpson index on productive templates. T cell density was TCR beta template counts normalized to usable DNA, estimated by amplifying and sequencing housekeeping genes. Two-sided Kruskal-Wallis tests were used to compare TCR metrics across histologic stages. Not all clones reach the TCRdb copy of this immuneACCESS table, which keeps in-frame sequences only. Checked studies attribute under half of the gap to unresolved V genes and leave the rest unexplained. V and J calls and clone size are copied from that table; D and trimming were computed from the DNA. The sample data list some 9,000 clones, and approximately 75% of these were observed just once. Less than 3.5% of the sample is in the top ten clones.

The V end loses 4 bases and the J end loses 6 bases, and a stretch of 13 bases separates them. The germline V gene encodes CDR1 SGHDT and CDR2 YYEEEE. The CDR3 spans 13 residues, from the cysteine through the phenylalanine. Only the CDR3 portion is preserved as DNA: 39 bases, with reading frame beginning at the first base. The sequenced sample consisted of FFPE lung adenocarcinoma in situ tissue. In the paper's terms, the cell subset or site label means: preinvasive adenocarcinoma in situ (AIS). The rearranged chain carries TRBV5-6 and TRBJ2-5, with an unclear D gene assignment. This receptor was obtained from a person aged 70 to 85 with lung adenocarcinoma. The nucleotides are TGTGCCAGCAGCCCCCTAGGGATGAAGACCCAGTACTTC. This is translated as CASSPLGMKTQYF.